This is a list of T cell receptor beta chains from one sample in a study of blood T cell repertoires in COVID-19. TCRdb's table, derived via immunoSEQ multiplex PCR, lists solely in-frame clones and lacks some. The data contain more than 100,000 clones, around 88% of them seen just once; the ten biggest clones take up 0.88%. The sample consisted of peripheral blood. These receptor sequences come from a woman aged 50 to 60 with active or convalescent COVID-19. Each CDR3 is given with its conserved first and last residue.

J | V | CDR3
TRBJ1-2 | TRBV28 | CASSWGQGYGYTF
TRBJ1-5 | TRBV28 | CASSFTRGYSNQPQHF
TRBJ1-1 | TRBV27 | CASSSRQGLTEAFF
TRBJ1-2 | TRBV7-2 | CASSSRTGGGYGYTF
TRBJ2-7 | TRBV12-5 | CASGLARFHQGSSYEQYF
TRBJ2-7 | TRBV5-5 | CASSRRDRGYEQYF
TRBJ1-4 | TRBV29-1 | CSVSLGTANEKLFF
TRBJ1-5 | TRBV2 | CASSPTGLNQPQHF
TRBJ1-2 | TRBV28 | CASSFQRQANYGYTF
TRBJ2-3 | TRBV11-1 | CASNEGLQWGTDTQYF
TRBJ2-1 | TRBV19 | CASSPYSGPSDNEQFF
TRBJ1-2 | TRBV11-1 | CASSEGPELLYGYTF
TRBJ2-3 | TRBV19 | CASSMGLTDTQYF
TRBJ2-3 | TRBV6-1 | CASSWPLQYF
TRBJ2-7 | TRBV30 | CAWSDPWTTSSYEQYF
TRBJ1-2 | TRBV23-1 | CASSQRNAQQASYGYTF
TRBJ2-5 | TRBV5-1 | CASSAKNSGTSGRRETQYF
TRBJ2-1 | TRBV28 | CASSVVSGRSLEQFF
TRBJ2-7 | TRBV21-1 | CASSKGGDRITHEQYF
TRBJ1-4 | TRBV6-1 | CASSEAGGEKLFF
TRBJ1-2 | TRBV27 | CASSLMGAQGYTF
TRBJ2-1 | TRBV6-5 | CASSYGVGGEQFF
TRBJ2-5 | TRBV5-1 | CASSLGQAQETQYF
TRBJ2-5 | TRBV9 | CASSPGLEGAETQYF
TRBJ1-2 | TRBV4-3 | CASSQEPERDSLGYTF
TRBJ2-7 | TRBV5-4 | CASSSLAGGQYF
TRBJ1-5 | TRBV9 | CASSARPGTGEYSNQPQHF
TRBJ2-5 | TRBV28 | CASSPLMDSPVAVRLTQYF
TRBJ1-3 | TRBV28 | CASSSTDRNTIYF
TRBJ1-1 | TRBV9 | CASSPQTGGISPAFF
TRBJ2-7 | TRBV10-3 | CAISESGRGVDYEQYF
TRBJ1-3 | TRBV3-1/TRBV3-2 | CASSQERVKGNTIYF
TRBJ2-7 | TRBV19 | CASSIRGTKSYEQYF
TRBJ2-6 | TRBV18 | CASSPGTGLTGANVLTF
TRBJ2-7 | TRBV2 | CASLGQGSDYEQYF
TRBJ2-3 | TRBV9 | CASSVGAGGPRSQYF
TRBJ2-5 | TRBV20-1 | CSAPEETQYF
TRBJ2-2 | TRBV11-3 | CASSLGLLDTGELFF
TRBJ2-7 | TRBV7-2 | CASSSGLAGTYEQYF
TRBJ2-3 | TRBV10-2 | CASRRGRFTDTQYF
TRBJ2-7 | TRBV14 | CASSQATATYEQYF
TRBJ1-4 | TRBV28 | CAVSGAHKEKLFF
TRBJ1-1 | TRBV24-1 | CATSAGHLNTEAFF
TRBJ2-1 | TRBV2 | CASRGTGNLEQFF
TRBJ2-1 | TRBV2 | CASSVGSGRGNEQFF
TRBJ2-1 | TRBV11-1 | CASSLLAGTYNEQFF
TRBJ2-7 | TRBV28 | CASRLPGGPEQYF
TRBJ2-2 | TRBV5-1 | CASSLRDRPGELFF
TRBJ1-1 | TRBV29-1 | CSVGDRGGGAFF
TRBJ2-7 | TRBV3-1/TRBV3-2 | CASSRQSTAEQYF
TRBJ2-1 | TRBV7-9 | CASSLGGPPYNEQFF
TRBJ2-2 | TRBV28 | CASSSPRTVPTGELFF
TRBJ2-7 | TRBV19 | CASSISRSSGSFSYEQYF
TRBJ2-2 | TRBV18 | CASSPPGVTGELFF